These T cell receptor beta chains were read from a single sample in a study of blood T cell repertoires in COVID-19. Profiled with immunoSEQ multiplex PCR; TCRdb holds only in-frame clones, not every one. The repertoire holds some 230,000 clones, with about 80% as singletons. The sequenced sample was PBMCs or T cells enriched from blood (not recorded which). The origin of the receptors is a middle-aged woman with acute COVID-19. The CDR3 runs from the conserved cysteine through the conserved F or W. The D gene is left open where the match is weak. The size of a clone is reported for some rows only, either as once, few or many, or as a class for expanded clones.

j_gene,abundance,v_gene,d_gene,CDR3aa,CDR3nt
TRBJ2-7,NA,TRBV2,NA,CASKRTTSTYEQYF,TGTGCCAGCAAGAGAACTACGTCCACCTACGAGCAGTACTTC
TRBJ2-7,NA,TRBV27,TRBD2,CASSPFSARGGEYF,TGTGCCAGCAGCCCCTTTAGCGCGCGCGGGGGAGAGTACTTC
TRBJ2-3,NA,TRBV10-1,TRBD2,CASSEWTSGGYPHTDTQYF,TGCGCCAGCAGTGAGTGGACTAGCGGGGGATACCCCCACACAGATACGCAGTATTTT
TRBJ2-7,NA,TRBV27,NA,CASSLSKRVPYEQYF,TGTGCCAGCAGTTTATCGAAGAGGGTTCCCTACGAGCAGTACTTC
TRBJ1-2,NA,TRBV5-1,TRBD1,CASSPGQGVRGYTF,TGCGCCAGCAGCCCGGGACAGGGGGTGAGGGGCTACACCTTC
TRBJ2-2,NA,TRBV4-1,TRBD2,CASSQDRGGAGELFF,TGCGCCAGCAGCCAAGATCGCGGGGGGGCCGGGGAGCTGTTTTTT
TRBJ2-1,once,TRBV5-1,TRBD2,CASSSGTSGPYNEQFF,TGCGCCAGCAGCTCCGGGACTAGCGGCCCCTACAATGAGCAGTTCTTC
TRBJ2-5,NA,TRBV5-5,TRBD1,CASSTRGQQETQYF,TGTGCCAGCAGCACCCGGGGACAGCAAGAGACCCAGTACTTC
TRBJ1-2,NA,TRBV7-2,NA,CASSPEVGGYTF,TGTGCCAGCAGCCCAGAGGTAGGAGGCTACACCTTC
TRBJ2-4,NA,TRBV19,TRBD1,CASSPRRTGRNIQYF,TGTGCCAGTAGTCCCCGCAGGACAGGGAGGAACATTCAGTACTTC
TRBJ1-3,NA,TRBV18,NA,CASSPRVRGNTIYF,TGTGCCAGCTCACCGAGGGTGCGAGGAAACACCATATATTTT
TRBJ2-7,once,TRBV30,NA,CAWSVLPGREQYF,TGTGCCTGGAGTGTATTGCCGGGTCGGGAGCAGTACTTC
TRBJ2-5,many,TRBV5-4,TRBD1,CASSSPGTGDSETQYF,TGTGCCAGCAGTTCACCCGGGACAGGGGATTCGGAGACCCAGTACTTC
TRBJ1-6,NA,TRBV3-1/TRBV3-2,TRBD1,CASRQGATRASYNSPLHF,TGTGCCAGCAGACAGGGGGCTACCCGAGCGTCCTATAATTCACCCCTCCACTTT
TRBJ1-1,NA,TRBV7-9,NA,CASSLGLTRDTPNTEAFF,TGTGCCAGCAGCCTGGGCCTTACCCGGGACACCCCGAACACTGAAGCTTTCTTT
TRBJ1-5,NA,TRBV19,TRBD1,CASSPLPRDRVDQPQHF,TGTGCCAGTAGCCCTCTTCCCCGGGACAGGGTGGATCAGCCCCAGCATTTT
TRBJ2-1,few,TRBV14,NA,CASSQAYSNNEQFF,TGTGCCAGCAGCCAAGCCTACTCAAACAATGAGCAGTTCTTC
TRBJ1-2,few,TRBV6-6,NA,CASSRSEDYGYTF,TGTGCCAGCAGTCGATCAGAGGACTATGGCTACACCTTC
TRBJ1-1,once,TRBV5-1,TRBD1,CASSEQGIAEAFF,TGCGCCAGCAGCGAACAGGGGATCGCTGAAGCTTTCTTT
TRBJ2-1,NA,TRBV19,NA,CASSRGTGLISYNEQFF,TGTGCCAGTAGCAGAGGAACGGGACTCATCTCCTACAATGAGCAGTTCTTC
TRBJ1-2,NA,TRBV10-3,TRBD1,CATSPGLTGGNGYTF,TGTGCCACATCCCCTGGTCTGACAGGGGGAAATGGCTACACCTTC
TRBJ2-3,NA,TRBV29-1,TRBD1,CSGGTDQSTDTQYF,TGCAGCGGAGGGACAGACCAAAGCACAGATACGCAGTATTTT
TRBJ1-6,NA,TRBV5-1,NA,CASRSESSNSPLHF,TGCGCCAGCAGGAGCGAGTCCTCCAATTCACCCCTCCACTTT
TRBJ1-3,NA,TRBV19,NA,CASRDTHLRSGNTIYF,TGTGCCAGCCGGGACACTCACCTTCGGTCTGGAAACACCATATATTTT
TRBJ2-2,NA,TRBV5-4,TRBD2,CASSSGTSSGELFF,TGTGCCAGCAGCTCCGGGACTAGCTCCGGGGAGCTGTTTTTT